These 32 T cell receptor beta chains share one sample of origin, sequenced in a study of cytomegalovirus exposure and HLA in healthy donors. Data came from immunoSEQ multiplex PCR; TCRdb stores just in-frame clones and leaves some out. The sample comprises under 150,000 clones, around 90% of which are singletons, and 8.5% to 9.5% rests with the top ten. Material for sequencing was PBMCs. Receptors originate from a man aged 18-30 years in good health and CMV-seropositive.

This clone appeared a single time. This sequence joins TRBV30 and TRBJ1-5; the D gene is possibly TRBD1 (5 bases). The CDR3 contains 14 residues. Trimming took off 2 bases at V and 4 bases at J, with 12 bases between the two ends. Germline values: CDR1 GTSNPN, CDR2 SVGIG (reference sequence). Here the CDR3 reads CAWSKGLINQPQHF. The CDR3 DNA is TGTGCCTGGAGTAAGGGACTTATTAATCAGCCCCAGCATTTT.

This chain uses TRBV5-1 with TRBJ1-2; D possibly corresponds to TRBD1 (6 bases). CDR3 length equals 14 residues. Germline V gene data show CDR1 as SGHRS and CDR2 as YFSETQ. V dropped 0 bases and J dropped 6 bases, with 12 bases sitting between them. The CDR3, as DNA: TGCGCCAGCAGCTTGGAACAGGGTAGAAATGGCTACACCTTC. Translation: CASSLEQGRNGYTF.

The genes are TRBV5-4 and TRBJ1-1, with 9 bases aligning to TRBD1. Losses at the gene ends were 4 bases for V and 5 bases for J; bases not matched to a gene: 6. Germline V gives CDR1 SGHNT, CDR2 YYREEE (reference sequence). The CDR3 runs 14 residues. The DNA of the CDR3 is TGTGCCAGCAGCCCCGGACAGGGGAAGACTGAAGCTTTCTTT. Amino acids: CASSPGQGKTEAFF.

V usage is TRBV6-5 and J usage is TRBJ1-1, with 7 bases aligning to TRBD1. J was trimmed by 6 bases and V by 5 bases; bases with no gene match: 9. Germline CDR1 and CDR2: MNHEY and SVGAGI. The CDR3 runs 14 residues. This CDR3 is CASSDRQGAPEAFF. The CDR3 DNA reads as TGTGCCAGCAGTGACCGACAGGGCGCCCCTGAAGCTTTCTTT.

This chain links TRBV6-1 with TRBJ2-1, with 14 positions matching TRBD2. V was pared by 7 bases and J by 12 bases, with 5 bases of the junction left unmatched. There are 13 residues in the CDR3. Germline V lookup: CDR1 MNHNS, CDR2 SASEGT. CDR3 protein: CASKTSGGAGQFF. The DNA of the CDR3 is TGTGCCAGCAAGACTAGCGGGGGGGCCGGGCAGTTCTTC.

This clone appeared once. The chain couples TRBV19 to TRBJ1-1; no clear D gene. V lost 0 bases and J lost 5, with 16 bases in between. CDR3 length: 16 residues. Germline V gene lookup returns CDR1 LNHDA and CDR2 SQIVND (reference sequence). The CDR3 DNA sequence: TGTGCCAGTAGTATAGACCCTCGGGGAGGGTGGACTGAAGCTTTCTTT. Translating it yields CASSIDPRGGWTEAFF.

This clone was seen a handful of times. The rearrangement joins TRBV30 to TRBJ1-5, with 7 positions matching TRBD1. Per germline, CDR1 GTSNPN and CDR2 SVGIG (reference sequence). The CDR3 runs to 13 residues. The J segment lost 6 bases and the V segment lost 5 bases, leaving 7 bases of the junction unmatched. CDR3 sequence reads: CAWDHRGGQPQHF. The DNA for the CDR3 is TGTGCCTGGGACCACAGGGGAGGTCAGCCCCAGCATTTT.

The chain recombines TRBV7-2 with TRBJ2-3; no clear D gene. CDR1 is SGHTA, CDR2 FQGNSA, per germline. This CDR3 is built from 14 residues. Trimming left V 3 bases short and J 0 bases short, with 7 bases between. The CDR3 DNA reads TGTGCCAGCAGCTTCCAGACTAGCACAGATACGCAGTATTTT. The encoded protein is CASSFQTSTDTQYF. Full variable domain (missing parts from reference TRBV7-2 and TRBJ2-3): GAGVSQSPSNKVTEKGKDVELRCDPISGHTALYWYRQSLGQGLEFLIYFQGNSAPDKSGLPSDRFSAERTGGSVSTLTIQRTQQEDSAVYLCASSFQTSTDTQYFGPGTRLTVL.

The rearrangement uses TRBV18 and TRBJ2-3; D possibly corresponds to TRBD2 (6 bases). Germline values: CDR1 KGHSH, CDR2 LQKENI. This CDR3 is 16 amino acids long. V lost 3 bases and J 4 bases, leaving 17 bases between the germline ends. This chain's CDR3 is CASSPTGTGLADTQYF. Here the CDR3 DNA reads TGTGCCAGCTCACCCACCGGGACTGGTCTAGCAGATACGCAGTATTTT.

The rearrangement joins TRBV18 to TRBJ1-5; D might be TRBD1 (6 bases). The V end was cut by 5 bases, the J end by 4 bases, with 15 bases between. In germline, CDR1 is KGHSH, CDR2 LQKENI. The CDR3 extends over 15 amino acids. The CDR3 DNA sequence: TGTGCCAGCTCAACCCAAGGACAGTTGAATCAGCCCCAGCATTTT. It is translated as CASSTQGQLNQPQHF.

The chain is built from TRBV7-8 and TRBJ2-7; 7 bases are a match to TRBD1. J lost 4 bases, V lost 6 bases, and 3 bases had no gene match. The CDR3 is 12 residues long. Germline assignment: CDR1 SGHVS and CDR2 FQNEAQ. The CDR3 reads CASRAQGYEQYF. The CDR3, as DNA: TGTGCCAGCAGAGCACAGGGGTACGAGCAGTACTTC.

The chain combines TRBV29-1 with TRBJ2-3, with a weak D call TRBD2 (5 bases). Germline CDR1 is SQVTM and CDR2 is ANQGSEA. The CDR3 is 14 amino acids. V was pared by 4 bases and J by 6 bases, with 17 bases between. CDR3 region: CSVVSRRIVDTQYF. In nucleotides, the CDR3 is TGCAGCGTTGTGTCACGGAGGATTGTGGATACGCAGTATTTT.

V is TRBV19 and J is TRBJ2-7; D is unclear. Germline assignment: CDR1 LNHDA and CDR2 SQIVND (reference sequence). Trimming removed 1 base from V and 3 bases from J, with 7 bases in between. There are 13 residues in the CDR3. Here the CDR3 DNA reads TGTGCCAGTAGTATAGGTACTGACTACGAGCAGTACTTC. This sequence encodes CASSIGTDYEQYF.

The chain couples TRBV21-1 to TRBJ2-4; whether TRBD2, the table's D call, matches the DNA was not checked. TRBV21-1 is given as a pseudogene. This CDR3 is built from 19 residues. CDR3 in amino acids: CASSKGRLAGILAKNIQYF. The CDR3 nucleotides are TGTGCCAGCAGCAAAGGGAGACTAGCGGGGATCCTAGCCAAAAACATTCAGTACTTC.

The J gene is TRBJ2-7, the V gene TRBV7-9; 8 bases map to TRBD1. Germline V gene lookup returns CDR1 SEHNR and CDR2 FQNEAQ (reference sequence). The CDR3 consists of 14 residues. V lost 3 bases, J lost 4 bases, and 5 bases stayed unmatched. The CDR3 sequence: CASSFDQGAYEQYF. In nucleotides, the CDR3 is TGTGCCAGCAGCTTTGATCAGGGGGCATACGAGCAGTACTTC. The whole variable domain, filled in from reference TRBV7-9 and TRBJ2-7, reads DTGVSQNPRHKITKRGQNVTFRCDPISEHNRLYWYRQTLGQGPEFLTYFQNEAQLEKSRLLSDRFSAERPKGSFSTLEIQRTEQGDSAMYLCASSFDQGAYEQYFGPGTRLTVT.

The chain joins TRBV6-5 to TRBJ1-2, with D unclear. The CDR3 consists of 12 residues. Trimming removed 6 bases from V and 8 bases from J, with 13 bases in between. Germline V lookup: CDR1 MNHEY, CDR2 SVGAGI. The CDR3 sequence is CASSPGLQGYTF. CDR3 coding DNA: TGTGCCAGCAGCCCCGGACTTCAGGGCTACACCTTC.

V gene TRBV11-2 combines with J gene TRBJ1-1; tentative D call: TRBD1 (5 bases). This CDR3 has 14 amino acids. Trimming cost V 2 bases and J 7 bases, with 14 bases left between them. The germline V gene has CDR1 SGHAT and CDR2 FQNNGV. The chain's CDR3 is CASSLTVDSVEAFF. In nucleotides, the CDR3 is TGTGCCAGCAGCTTAACCGTCGACAGCGTTGAAGCTTTCTTT.

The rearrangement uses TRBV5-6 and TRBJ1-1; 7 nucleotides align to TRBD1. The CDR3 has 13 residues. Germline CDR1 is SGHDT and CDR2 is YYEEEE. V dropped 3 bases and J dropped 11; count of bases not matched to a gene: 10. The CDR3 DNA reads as TGTGCCAGCAGCTCCCCGACAGGGAATGGGGCTTTCTTT. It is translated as CASSSPTGNGAFF.

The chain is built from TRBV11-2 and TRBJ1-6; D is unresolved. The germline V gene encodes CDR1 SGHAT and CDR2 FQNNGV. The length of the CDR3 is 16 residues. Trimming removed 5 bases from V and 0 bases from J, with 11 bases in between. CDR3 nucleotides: TGTGCCAGCAGCCCTGGCGGAGGCTCCTATAATTCACCCCTCCACTTT. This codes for CASSPGGGSYNSPLHF.

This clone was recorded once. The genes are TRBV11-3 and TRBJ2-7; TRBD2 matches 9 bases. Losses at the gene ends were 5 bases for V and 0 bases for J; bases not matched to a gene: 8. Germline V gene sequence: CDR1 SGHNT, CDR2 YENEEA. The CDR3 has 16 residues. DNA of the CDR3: TGTGCCAGCAGCGGCCGGGGGCGGGAGGGCTCCTACGAGCAGTACTTC. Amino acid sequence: CASSGRGREGSYEQYF. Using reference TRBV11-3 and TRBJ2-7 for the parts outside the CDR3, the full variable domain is EAGVVQSPRYKIIEKKQPVAFWCNPISGHNTLYWYLQNLGQGPELLIRYENEEAVDDSQLPKDRFSAERLKGVDSTLKIQPAELGDSAVYLCASSGRGREGSYEQYFGPGTRLTVT.

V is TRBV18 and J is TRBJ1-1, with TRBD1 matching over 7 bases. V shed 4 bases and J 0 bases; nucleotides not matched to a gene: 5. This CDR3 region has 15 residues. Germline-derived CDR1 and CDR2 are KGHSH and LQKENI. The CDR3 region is CASSLRQGMNTEAFF. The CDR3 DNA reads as TGTGCCAGCTCACTAAGACAGGGCATGAACACTGAAGCTTTCTTT. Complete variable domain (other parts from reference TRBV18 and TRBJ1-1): NAGVMQNPRHLVRRRGQEARLRCSPMKGHSHVYWYRQLPEEGLKFMVYLQKENIIDESGMPKERFSAEFPKEGPSILRIQQVVRGDSAAYFCASSLRQGMNTEAFFGQGTRLTVV.

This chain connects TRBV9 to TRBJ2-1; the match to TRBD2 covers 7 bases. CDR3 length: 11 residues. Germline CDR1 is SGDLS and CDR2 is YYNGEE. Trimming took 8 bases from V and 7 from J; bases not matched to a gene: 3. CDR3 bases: TGTGCCAGTGCGGGAGTGAATGAGCAGTTCTTC. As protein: CASAGVNEQFF.

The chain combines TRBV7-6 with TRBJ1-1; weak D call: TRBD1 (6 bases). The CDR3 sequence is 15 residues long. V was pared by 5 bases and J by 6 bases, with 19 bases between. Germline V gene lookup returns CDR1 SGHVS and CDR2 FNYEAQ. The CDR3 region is CASSVLGGGDPEAFF. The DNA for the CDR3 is TGTGCCAGCAGCGTACTAGGGGGGGGAGACCCTGAAGCTTTCTTT.

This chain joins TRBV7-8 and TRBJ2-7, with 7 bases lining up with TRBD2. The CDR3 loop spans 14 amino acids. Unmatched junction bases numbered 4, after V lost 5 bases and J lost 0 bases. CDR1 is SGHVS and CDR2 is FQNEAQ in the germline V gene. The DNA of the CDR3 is TGTGCCAGCAGCAGCAGGGAGGGCTCCTACGAGCAGTACTTC. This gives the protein CASSSREGSYEQYF.

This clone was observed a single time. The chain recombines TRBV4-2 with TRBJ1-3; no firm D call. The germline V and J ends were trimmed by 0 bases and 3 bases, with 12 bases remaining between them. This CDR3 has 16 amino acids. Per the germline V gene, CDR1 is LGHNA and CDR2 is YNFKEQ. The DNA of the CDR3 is TGTGCCAGCAGCCAAGATTCGGAGGGCAGTGGAAACACCATATATTTT. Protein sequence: CASSQDSEGSGNTIYF.

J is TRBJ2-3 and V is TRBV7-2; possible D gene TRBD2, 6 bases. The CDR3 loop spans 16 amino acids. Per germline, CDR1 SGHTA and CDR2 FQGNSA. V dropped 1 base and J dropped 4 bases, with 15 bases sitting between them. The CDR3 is CASSLVGTAGADTQYF. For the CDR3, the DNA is TGTGCCAGCAGCTTAGTTGGGACTGCCGGCGCAGATACGCAGTATTTT.

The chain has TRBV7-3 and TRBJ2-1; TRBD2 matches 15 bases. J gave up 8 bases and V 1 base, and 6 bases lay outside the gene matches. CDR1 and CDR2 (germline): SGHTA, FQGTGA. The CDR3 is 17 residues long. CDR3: CASSLIGTSGRFDEQFF. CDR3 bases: TGTGCCAGCAGCTTAATCGGGACTAGCGGGAGGTTTGATGAGCAGTTCTTC.

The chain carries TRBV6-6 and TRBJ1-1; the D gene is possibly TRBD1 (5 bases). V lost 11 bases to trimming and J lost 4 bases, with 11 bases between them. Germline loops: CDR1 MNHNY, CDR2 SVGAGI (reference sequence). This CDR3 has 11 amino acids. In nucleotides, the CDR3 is TGTGCCGGGGGGAAGGGCACTGAAGCTTTCTTT. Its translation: CAGGKGTEAFF.

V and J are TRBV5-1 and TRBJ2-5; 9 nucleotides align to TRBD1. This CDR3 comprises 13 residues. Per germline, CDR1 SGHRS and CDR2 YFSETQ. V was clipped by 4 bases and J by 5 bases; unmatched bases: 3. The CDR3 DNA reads TGCGCCAGCAGCACCGGACAGGGGGAGACCCAGTACTTC. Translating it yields CASSTGQGETQYF.

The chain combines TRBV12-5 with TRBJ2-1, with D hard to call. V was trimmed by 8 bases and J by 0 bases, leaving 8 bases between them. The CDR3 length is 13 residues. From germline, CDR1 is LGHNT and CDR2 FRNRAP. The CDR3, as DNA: TGTGCTAGTTGTCGTAGCTCCTACAATGAGCAGTTCTTC. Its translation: CASCRSSYNEQFF. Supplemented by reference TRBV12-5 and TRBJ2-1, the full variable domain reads DARVTQTPRHKVTEMGQEVTMRCQPILGHNTVFWYRQTMMQGLELLAYFRNRAPLDDSGMPKDRFSAEMPDATLATLKIQPSEPRDSAVYFCASCRSSYNEQFFGPGTRLTVL.

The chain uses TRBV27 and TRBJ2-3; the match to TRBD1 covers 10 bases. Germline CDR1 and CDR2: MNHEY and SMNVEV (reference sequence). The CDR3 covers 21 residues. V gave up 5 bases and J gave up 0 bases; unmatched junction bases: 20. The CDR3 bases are TGTGCCAGCAGTGTAGCGCCCGGGACAGGGGATGGAACGGTCAGCACAGATACGCAGTATTTT. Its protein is CASSVAPGTGDGTVSTDTQYF.

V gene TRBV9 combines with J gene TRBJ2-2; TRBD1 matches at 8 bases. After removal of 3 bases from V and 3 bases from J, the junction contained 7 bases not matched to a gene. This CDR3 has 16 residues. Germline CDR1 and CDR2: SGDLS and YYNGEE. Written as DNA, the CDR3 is TGTGCCAGCAGCGAGGCAGGGGGCTTCGACACCGGGGAGCTGTTTTTT. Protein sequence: CASSEAGGFDTGELFF.